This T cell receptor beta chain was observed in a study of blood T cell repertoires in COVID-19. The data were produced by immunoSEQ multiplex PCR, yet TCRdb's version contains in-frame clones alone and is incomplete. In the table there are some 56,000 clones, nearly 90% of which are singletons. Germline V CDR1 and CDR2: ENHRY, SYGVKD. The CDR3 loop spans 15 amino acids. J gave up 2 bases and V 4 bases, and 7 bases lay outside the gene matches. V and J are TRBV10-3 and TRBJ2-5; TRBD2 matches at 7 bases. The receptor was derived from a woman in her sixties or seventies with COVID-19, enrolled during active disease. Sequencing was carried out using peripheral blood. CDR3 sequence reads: CAISVGGGLQETQYF. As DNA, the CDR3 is TGTGCCATCAGTGTTGGGGGGGGTTTGCAAGAGACCCAGTACTTC.